This T cell receptor (beta chain) came from a study of CD8+CD57+ T cells in acquired aplastic anemia. Turning to the study itself: The sorted CD4+ and CD8+ cells yielded an average around 3.2 ug of DNA. Average CD4+ read depth in healthy donors was around 9.9 million reads.

It was genomic DNA that served as the template for profiling TCR beta VDJ and CDR3. MiXCR, applied by TCRdb to the reads, yields one record per CDR3 protein. Here the sample spans 60,000 to 75,000 distinct CDR3 sequences, less than 65% being singletons. Remarks on this clonotype: Antigen specificity is unknown.

Germline CDR1 DFQATT, CDR2 SNEGSKA (reference sequence). The CDR3 has 13 amino acids. V was pared by 2 bases and J by 6 bases, with 5 bases of the junction left unmatched. The study's findings and limits: Found in both controls and patients were twenty-nine CD8+ CDR3 sequences.

The source material was sorted CD4+, CD8+, or CD8+CD57+ T cells (not recorded which) from PBMCs. The sequence came from a human donor in good health, serving as a control. This chain connects TRBV20-1 to TRBJ1-2; 8 positions match TRBD1. The CDR3 bases are TGCAGTGCTAGAATACAGGGGGGGCATGGCTACACCTTC. This encodes CSARIQGGHGYTF.